This TCR beta chain comes out of a study of persistence of HIV-infected CD4 T cells. General study findings and limits: Antigen-responding cells were enriched for degenerate expanded CDR3beta sequences. The rare CMV-responding cells with HIV-1 proviruses were not separately TCR-sequenced.

The stimulus was lysate of CMV-infected fibroblasts, around 11 ug/mL. Sorting selected CD4+ T cells upregulating both CD40 ligand and CD69. For at least 4 years, plasma HIV-1 RNA was undetectable (<50 copies/mL). Anti-CD28/CD49d costimulation, CD40-blocking antibody and enfuvirtide were given to CD8-depleted PBMCs for 18 hours. The libraries were made with immunoSEQ version 4 in survey mode. The table came from immunoSEQ multiplex PCR; TCRdb's copy has only in-frame clones and leaves some out. The sample shows about 20,000 clones, approximately 80% of them seen only once. On this clone: The antigen remains unidentified.

Deletions cut 0 bases from V and 3 bases from J, with 12 bases between. Looked up from germline, CDR1 is SGHKS and CDR2 is YYEKEE (reference sequence). The CDR3 contains 15 residues. This specimen consisted of CD4+ T cells sorted from PBMCs after roughly 19-hour stimulation, obtained from a patient who received antiretroviral therapy. The J gene is TRBJ1-1, the V gene TRBV5-5; D gene unclear. This sequence originates from an adult man with HIV who was CMV-seropositive. This CDR3 is CASSLAGPVYTEAFF. Written as DNA, the CDR3 is TGTGCCAGCAGCTTGGCCGGGCCCGTGTACACTGAAGCTTTCTTT.